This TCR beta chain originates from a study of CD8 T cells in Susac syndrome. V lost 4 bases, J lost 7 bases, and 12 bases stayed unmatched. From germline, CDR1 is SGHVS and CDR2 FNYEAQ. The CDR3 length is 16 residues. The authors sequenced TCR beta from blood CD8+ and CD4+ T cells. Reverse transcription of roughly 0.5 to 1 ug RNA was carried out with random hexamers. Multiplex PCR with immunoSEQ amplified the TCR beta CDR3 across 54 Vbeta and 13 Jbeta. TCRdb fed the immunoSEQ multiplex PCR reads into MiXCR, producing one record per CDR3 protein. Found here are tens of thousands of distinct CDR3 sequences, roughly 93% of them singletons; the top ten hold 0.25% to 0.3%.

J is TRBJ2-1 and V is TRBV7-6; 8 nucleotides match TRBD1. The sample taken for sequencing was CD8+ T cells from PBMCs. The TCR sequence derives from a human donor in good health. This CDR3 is CASSSRVGTGSNEQFF. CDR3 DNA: TGTGCCAGCAGCTCTCGTGTCGGGACAGGCTCTAATGAGCAGTTCTTC.